These T cell receptor beta chains were read from a single sample in a study of glioma-infiltrating T cells. TCRdb reanalysed the multiplex PCR reads using MiXCR and keeps one entry per CDR3 protein. The profile shows more than 100,000 distinct CDR3 sequences, around 28% of them singletons. The source material was glioma tissue, nonneoplastic brain tissue, or PBMCs (not recorded which). The receptor source for this set is a human donor with low-grade glioma or glioblastoma, undergoing nonglioma brain surgery, or in good health (not recorded which). The CDR3 runs from the conserved cysteine through the conserved F or W. D genes are given only for firm matches. The size entry is marked missing in some rows and otherwise reads once, few, many or a size class.

v_gene,d_gene,j_gene,abundance,CDR3aa,CDR3nt
TRBV27,TRBD1,TRBJ2-7,NA,CASGLLSGQGAGEQYF,TGTGCCAGCGGTCTGCTTTCGGGGCAGGGGGCAGGGGAGCAGTACTTC
TRBV6-6,TRBD1,TRBJ2-7,many,CASSYSSPGRQGGGNYEQYF,TGTGCCAGCAGTTACTCGAGTCCGGGGAGACAGGGTGGGGGAAATTACGAGCAGTACTTC
TRBV6-6,TRBD1,TRBJ2-1,many,CASSYEGQGHNEQFF,TGTGCCAGCAGTTACGAGGGACAGGGACACAATGAGCAGTTCTTC
TRBV20-1,NA,TRBJ2-2,many,CSAYGGNTGELFF,TGCAGTGCGTATGGGGGGAACACCGGGGAGCTGTTTTTT
TRBV14,NA,TRBJ2-3,many,CASSQNGASTQYF,TGTGCCAGCAGCCAAAACGGGGCGAGTACGCAGTATTTT
TRBV6-1,NA,TRBJ1-3,many,CASRQKLSGNTIYF,TGTGCCAGCAGACAGAAACTCTCTGGAAACACCATATATTTT
TRBV9,NA,TRBJ2-7,NA,CASSVKGSSYEQYF,TGTGCCAGCAGCGTCAAGGGGAGCTCCTACGAGCAGTACTTC
TRBV29-1,NA,TRBJ1-1,NA,CSPSLYMNTEAFF,TGCAGCCCATCCCTATACATGAACACTGAAGCTTTCTTT
TRBV20-1,TRBD2,TRBJ2-1,many,CSAREGKAGKHEQFF,TGCAGTGCTAGAGAAGGAAAAGCGGGGAAACATGAGCAGTTCTTC
TRBV6-1,NA,TRBJ2-3,many,CASSSTDTQYF,TGTGCCAGCAGTAGCACAGATACGCAGTATTTT
TRBV2,NA,TRBJ1-1,many,CASSARTGTVNTEAFF,TGTGCCAGCAGTGCCCGGACCGGGACCGTGAACACTGAAGCTTTCTTT
TRBV6-1,NA,TRBJ1-5,many,CASTFGGGQPQHF,TGTGCCAGCACCTTTGGGGGAGGTCAGCCCCAGCATTTT
TRBV27,NA,TRBJ2-1,few,CASNTGHGISYNEQFF,TGTGCCAGCAATACGGGACACGGAATCTCCTACAATGAGCAGTTCTTC
TRBV5-1,TRBD1,TRBJ2-7,many,CASSLVGAGGYEQYF,TGCGCCAGCAGCTTGGTAGGGGCAGGGGGCTACGAGCAGTACTTC
TRBV24-1,NA,TRBJ1-5,many,CATSANWGGGQPQHF,TGTGCCACCAGTGCCAACTGGGGGGGAGGTCAGCCCCAGCATTTT
TRBV12-3/TRBV12-4,NA,TRBJ1-1,NA,CASSLNRGRSSSFF,TGTGCCAGCAGTCTAAATCGGGGGCGATCCAGTTCGTTCTTT
TRBV20-1,TRBD2,TRBJ2-3,NA,CSARGVAGRTDTQYF,TGCAGTGCTAGAGGAGTAGCGGGCCGCACAGATACGCAGTATTTT
TRBV29-1,TRBD2,TRBJ2-1,few,CSVDTSADNEQFF,TGCAGCGTTGATACTAGCGCGGACAATGAGCAGTTCTTC
TRBV3-1,NA,TRBJ2-3,NA,CASQGRGTQNF,TGTGCCTCTCAGGGGAGGGGTACGCAGAATTTT
TRBV20-1,TRBD1,TRBJ2-3,many,CSETGTGSRDTQYF,TGCAGTGAGACGGGGACAGGGTCAAGGGATACGCAGTATTTT
TRBV28,NA,TRBJ2-2,many,CASTSWSDANTGELFF,TGTGCCAGCACTTCCTGGTCCGACGCGAACACCGGGGAGCTGTTTTTT
TRBV2,TRBD2,TRBJ2-1,NA,CASSPDPSGGPHEQFF,TGTGCCAGCAGCCCAGATCCTAGCGGGGGCCCCCATGAGCAGTTCTTC
TRBV7-7,TRBD2,TRBJ2-1,many,CASSLGGTNNEQFF,TGTGCTAGCAGCTTAGGAGGGACTAACAATGAGCAGTTCTTC
TRBV20-1,NA,TRBJ2-1,NA,CSYGAGSGEQFF,TGCAGTTACGGGGCAGGGTCCGGCGAGCAGTTCTTC
TRBV7-2,NA,TRBJ1-3,many,CASSLDLTGNTIYF,TGTGCCAGCAGCTTAGACTTAACTGGAAACACCATATATTTT
TRBV7-6,NA,TRBJ1-5,many,CASSLARNQPQHF,TGTGCCAGCAGCTTAGCGCGGAATCAGCCCCAGCATTTT
TRBV19,NA,TRBJ1-2,many,CASSIDRNYGYTF,TGTGCCAGTAGTATAGACAGAAACTATGGCTACACCTTC
TRBV7-6,NA,TRBJ2-1,many,CASSFMGVLNEQFF,TGTGCCAGCAGCTTTATGGGGGTGCTCAATGAGCAGTTCTTC
TRBV29-1,NA,TRBJ1-2,few,CSVRGSYGYTF,TGCAGCGTTCGGGGGTCCTATGGCTACACCTTC
TRBV7-7,NA,TRBJ2-3,few,CASSLGGVGTDTQYF,TGTGCTAGCAGCTTAGGGGGGGTTGGCACAGATACGCAGTATTTT
TRBV6-1,NA,TRBJ1-3,many,CASTRPDGVGNTIYF,TGTGCCAGCACAAGACCAGACGGGGTTGGAAACACCATATATTTT